This TCR beta chain was sequenced for a study of chemoradiotherapy in HPV16-positive cancers. Germline trimming cut 6 bases from V and 4 bases from J; bases unmatched to any gene: 11. This CDR3 is 15 amino acids long. Germline CDR1 and CDR2: LNHDA and SQIVND (reference sequence). In this sample, this clone turned up once. No antigen is known for it. Sequencing used immunoSEQ multiplex PCR; TCRdb keeps in-frame clones, though not all of them. Here the sample spans 1,500 to 2,000 clones, 82% being singletons. Regarding the study as a whole: Candidate HPV-specific clones and E7-related TCR motifs grew in tumor during treatment.

This clonotype was sampled from a human donor with HPV-associated anogenital cancer. This specimen was tumor tissue, taken from a patient who underwent chemoradiotherapy. J is TRBJ1-1 and V is TRBV19, with 7 bases matching TRBD1. The CDR3 reads CASSIQGRGGTEAFF. CDR3 in DNA: TGTGCCAGTAGCATACAGGGGCGAGGGGGCACTGAAGCTTTCTTT.